A single sample gave rise to the 10 T cell receptor beta chains below, sequenced in a study of control samples from healthy donors and cancer patients. Method: immunoSEQ multiplex PCR; TCRdb's copy keeps in-frame clones and lacks some. The sample includes some 210,000 clones, about 91% of them seen just once. The sequencing sample was made of blood. Every receptor here comes from a man aged 30-40 years in good health.

The chain joins TRBV29-1 to TRBJ1-3, with TRBD1 matching over 7 bases. V lost 5 bases and J lost 4; bases outside the gene matches: 8. There are 14 residues in the CDR3. Germline values: CDR1 SQVTM, CDR2 ANQGSEA. The CDR3 region has the DNA TGCAGCGTTATCCGACAGGGAAGGGGAAACACCATATATTTT. Amino acids: CSVIRQGRGNTIYF.

This clone was observed a single time. The chain is built from TRBV29-1 and TRBJ1-2; TRBD1 aligns across 7 bases. The CDR3 runs to 14 residues. From germline, CDR1 is SQVTM and CDR2 ANQGSEA. J gave up 4 bases and V 3 bases, and 8 bases lay outside the gene matches. CDR3 protein: CSVDLQGIPYGYTF. As DNA, the CDR3 is TGCAGCGTTGACCTACAGGGGATACCCTATGGCTACACCTTC.

The rearrangement links TRBV28 to TRBJ2-2; weak D call: TRBD2 (6 bases). Germline V gene sequence: CDR1 MDHEN, CDR2 SYDVKM. The CDR3 loop spans 15 amino acids. The germline V and J ends were trimmed by 6 bases and 1 base, with 12 bases remaining between them. The CDR3 reads CASSPGDLNTGELFF. In DNA form, the CDR3 reads TGTGCCAGCAGCCCCGGGGACTTGAACACCGGGGAGCTGTTTTTT.

The genes are TRBV27 and TRBJ2-1; TRBD1 agrees at 8 bases. With V trimmed by 6 bases and J by 8 bases, 18 bases remained unmatched. Germline CDR1 MNHEY, CDR2 SMNVEV (reference sequence). The CDR3 extends over 17 amino acids. The CDR3 region is CASSVTSTGQASHEQFF. CDR3 in DNA: TGTGCCAGCAGCGTCACCTCCACGGGACAGGCCTCCCATGAGCAGTTCTTC.

The J gene is TRBJ1-1, the V gene TRBV18; D call uncertain. CDR3 length equals 14 residues. Trimming stripped 5 bases from V and 11 bases from J, with 21 bases between. CDR1 is KGHSH and CDR2 is LQKENI in the germline V gene. CDR3 sequence: CASSSTAGPFGAFF. CDR3 DNA sequence: TGTGCCAGCTCATCAACCGCTGGGCCATTCGGGGCTTTCTTT.

The chain recombines TRBV4-2 with TRBJ1-1, with D uncertain. CDR3 length: 14 residues. Germline loops: CDR1 LGHNA, CDR2 YNFKEQ. Trimming removed 0 bases from V and 0 bases from J, with 5 bases in between. CDR3 bases: TGTGCCAGCAGCCAAGATCGTGTGAACACTGAAGCTTTCTTT. Its protein product is CASSQDRVNTEAFF.

This chain joins TRBV27 and TRBJ1-4; TRBD1 aligns across 9 bases. Per the germline V gene, CDR1 is MNHEY and CDR2 is SMNVEV (reference sequence). The CDR3 totals 14 residues. With 4 bases clipped from V and 10 bases from J, the junction kept 7 bases outside the gene matches. CDR3 residues: CASSWGQGPGKLFF. The DNA for the CDR3 is TGTGCCAGCAGTTGGGGACAGGGCCCAGGAAAACTGTTTTTT.

The chain combines TRBV6-1 with TRBJ1-1; perhaps TRBD1 as D (5 bases). Deletions cut 3 bases from V and 4 bases from J, with 9 bases between. Germline CDR1 and CDR2: MNHNS and SASEGT. The CDR3 has 13 amino acids. DNA for the CDR3: TGTGCCAGCAGTGAGGGGGGGAGCACTGAAGCTTTCTTT. Translated: CASSEGGSTEAFF.

A single count supports this clone. The chain employs TRBV7-6 and TRBJ2-2; the D is unclear. V shed 4 bases and J shed 5 bases, with 8 bases lying between them. The CDR3 length is 13 residues. The germline CDR1 and CDR2 sequences are SGHVS and FNYEAQ. The CDR3: CASSSPWTGELFF. CDR3 bases: TGTGCCAGCAGCTCACCTTGGACCGGGGAGCTGTTTTTT.

This chain uses TRBV19 with TRBJ2-3; D may be TRBD2 (5 bases). V lost 6 bases to trimming and J lost 0 bases, with 13 bases between them. CDR1 is LNHDA and CDR2 is SQIVND in the germline V gene (reference sequence). The CDR3 extends over 15 amino acids. CDR3 coding DNA: TGTGCCAGTAGGTTAACTAGTGCCAGCACAGATACGCAGTATTTT. Protein product: CASRLTSASTDTQYF.